The rows below give T cell receptor beta chains drawn from one sample of a study of blood T cell repertoires in COVID-19. Only in-frame clones appear in the TCRdb table, and some are missing; sequencing was by immunoSEQ multiplex PCR. Of around 89,000 clones in the sample, nearly 90% are singletons; the top ten hold under 9.5%. The sample taken for sequencing was peripheral blood. The receptor set was obtained from a man aged 50 to 60 with acute or convalescent COVID-19. CDR3s include the opening cysteine and the closing phenylalanine or tryptophan. Fields, in order: J gene, clone size, V gene, D gene, CDR3 protein, CDR3 DNA. A D gene is named only where the DNA matches it firmly. For some rows the clone size is stated as once, few or many, or as a class when expanded; others skip it.

>TRBJ2-1|NA|TRBV3-1/TRBV3-2|NA
CASSHVSRGYNEQFF
TGTGCCAGCAGCCACGTCTCTAGGGGGTACAATGAGCAGTTCTTC
>TRBJ1-1|once|TRBV6-5|NA
CASSYSPPGTEAFF
TGTGCCAGCAGTTACTCGCCCCCGGGGACTGAAGCTTTCTTT
>TRBJ2-1|NA|TRBV7-2|TRBD2
CASSFSGRAKDNEQFF
TGTGCCAGCAGCTTCTCCGGGAGGGCCAAGGACAATGAGCAGTTCTTC
>TRBJ1-1|NA|TRBV7-9|NA
CASSLGSSEAFF
TGTGCCAGCAGCTTAGGCAGTTCTGAAGCTTTCTTT
>TRBJ1-5|NA|TRBV5-4|TRBD1
CASSLEGQDQPQHF
TGTGCCAGCAGCTTGGAGGGACAGGATCAGCCCCAGCATTTT
>TRBJ2-1|NA|TRBV30|TRBD1
CAWSPGTGTDEQFF
TGTGCCTGGAGTCCCGGGACAGGGACCGATGAGCAGTTCTTC
>TRBJ1-5|NA|TRBV9|TRBD1
CASSVEGTGQQPQHF
TGTGCCAGCAGCGTAGAAGGGACAGGGCAGCAGCCCCAGCATTTT
>TRBJ2-5|once|TRBV4-1|TRBD2
CASSQDLSGGTQTQYF
TGCGCCAGCAGCCAAGATCTTAGCGGGGGGACGCAGACCCAGTACTTC
>TRBJ1-1|NA|TRBV27|TRBD1
CASSLEQKTGMAFF
TGTGCCAGCAGTTTAGAACAGAAGACAGGGATGGCTTTCTTT
>TRBJ2-7|NA|TRBV3-1/TRBV3-2|TRBD2
CASSQVSLAGTYEQYF
TGTGCCAGCAGCCAAGTATCACTAGCGGGGACCTACGAGCAGTACTTC
>TRBJ1-2|NA|TRBV9|TRBD1
CASSPTGAYGYTF
TGTGCCAGCAGCCCTACAGGGGCCTATGGCTACACCTTC
>TRBJ1-2|NA|TRBV5-3|TRBD1
CARSGRGPDYGYTF
TGTGCCAGAAGCGGCAGGGGGCCCGACTATGGCTACACCTTC
>TRBJ2-2|NA|TRBV15|TRBD1
CATSRRDRDTGELFF
TGTGCCACCAGCCGCCGGGACAGGGATACCGGGGAGCTGTTTTTT
>TRBJ1-2|NA|TRBV6-5|TRBD1
CASRENDRGRGGYTF
TGTGCCAGCAGGGAGAACGACAGGGGGCGGGGTGGCTACACCTTC
>TRBJ2-7|NA|TRBV3-1/TRBV3-2|NA
CASSQGRVSYYEQYF
TGTGCCAGCAGCCAAGGTCGGGTCTCCTACTACGAGCAGTACTTC
>TRBJ1-2|NA|TRBV2|TRBD1
CASSEDRGFGYGYTF
TGTGCCAGCAGCGAGGACAGGGGGTTTGGCTATGGCTACACCTTC
>TRBJ1-4|NA|TRBV5-1|NA
CASGSGVGEKLFF
TGCGCCAGCGGGTCAGGGGTCGGTGAAAAACTGTTTTTT
>TRBJ2-1|NA|TRBV30|NA
CAWSVQGGAFHEQFF
TGTGCCTGGAGTGTACAAGGGGGGGCTTTTCATGAGCAGTTCTTC
>TRBJ1-1|NA|TRBV30|NA
CAWSADRSEAFF
TGTGCCTGGAGCGCAGACAGATCAGAAGCTTTCTTT
>TRBJ1-1|NA|TRBV28|NA
CASRETFMNTEAFF
TGTGCCAGCAGAGAGACATTTATGAACACTGAAGCTTTCTTT
>TRBJ1-6|NA|TRBV27|TRBD1
CASGTEGQGVSPLHF
TGTGCCAGCGGTACAGAGGGCCAGGGGGTTTCACCCCTCCACTTT
>TRBJ1-6|NA|TRBV27|TRBD1
CASSFSNPTGSSYNSPLHF
TGTGCCAGCAGTTTCTCCAACCCGACAGGGAGCTCCTATAATTCACCCCTCCACTTT
>TRBJ2-7|NA|TRBV5-4|TRBD2
CASSYTGTTGEQYF
TGTGCCAGCAGCTACACCGGGACTACCGGCGAGCAGTACTTC
>TRBJ1-5|NA|TRBV9|NA
CASSVAGLANQPQHF
TGTGCCAGCAGCGTGGCAGGGCTTGCCAATCAGCCCCAGCATTTT
>TRBJ1-2|NA|TRBV2|NA
CASSGAGWNTF
TGTGCCAGCAGTGGTGCAGGGTGGAACACCTTC
>TRBJ2-5|NA|TRBV6-1|TRBD2
CASSELAGGSFQETQYF
TGTGCCAGCAGTGAACTCGCGGGGGGGTCATTCCAAGAGACCCAGTACTTC
>TRBJ1-1|NA|TRBV7-9|NA
CASSGFREEAFF
TGTGCCAGCAGCGGGTTCCGGGAAGAAGCTTTCTTT
>TRBJ2-5|NA|TRBV24-1|TRBD2
CATSEQVAGGGETQYF
TGTGCCACCAGTGAGCAGGTAGCGGGGGGTGGGGAGACCCAGTACTTC
>TRBJ1-4|NA|TRBV19|NA
CASRVGRREKLFF
TGTGCCAGTAGAGTAGGGAGGCGGGAAAAACTGTTTTTT
>TRBJ1-1|NA|TRBV21-1|NA
CASSKQEQGGTEAFF
TGTGCCAGCAGCAAACAAGAACAGGGGGGCACTGAAGCTTTCTTT
>TRBJ1-2|NA|TRBV6-5|TRBD1
CASGLPGGRGGYTF
TGTGCCAGCGGTCTCCCCGGTGGCAGGGGGGGCTACACCTTC
>TRBJ1-1|NA|TRBV5-6|NA
CASSHRLLNTEAFF
TGTGCCAGCAGCCACAGACTACTTAACACTGAAGCTTTCTTT
>TRBJ2-1|NA|TRBV4-1|TRBD2
CASRSAGGYNEQFF
TGCGCCAGCAGGAGCGCGGGGGGTTACAATGAGCAGTTCTTC
>TRBJ2-6|NA|TRBV5-6|NA
CASSTVVGAGANVLTF
TGTGCCAGCAGCACGGTGGTGGGGGCAGGGGCCAACGTCCTGACTTTC
>TRBJ1-5|NA|TRBV28|TRBD1
CASSSGTGGNQPQHF
TGTGCCAGCAGTTCTGGGACAGGGGGGAATCAGCCCCAGCATTTT
>TRBJ1-2|NA|TRBV5-5|NA
CASSSGLLYGYTF
TGTGCCAGCAGCTCCGGACTTCTCTATGGCTACACCTTC
>TRBJ2-1|NA|TRBV6-2/TRBV6-3|NA
CASSGHGDEQFF
TGTGCCAGCAGTGGACATGGGGATGAGCAGTTCTTC
>TRBJ2-1|NA|TRBV5-1|TRBD2
CASSLSSGGAREQFF
TGCGCCAGCAGCTTATCTAGCGGGGGGGCTCGGGAGCAGTTCTTC
>TRBJ2-7|NA|TRBV18|TRBD1
CASSPPSQGSPYEQYF
TGTGCCAGCTCACCCCCCTCACAGGGGTCCCCCTACGAGCAGTACTTC
>TRBJ1-3|NA|TRBV7-3|NA
CASSPWTEQTSGNTIYF
TGTGCCAGCAGCCCCTGGACAGAGCAAACCTCTGGAAACACCATATATTTT
>TRBJ1-1|NA|TRBV7-9|TRBD1
CASSSSTGDISVNTEAFF
TGTGCCAGCAGCTCCTCGACAGGGGATATTAGTGTGAACACTGAAGCTTTCTTT
>TRBJ1-4|few|TRBV12-3/TRBV12-4|NA
CASSRQEDEKLFF
TGTGCCAGTTCTCGACAGGAGGATGAAAAACTGTTTTTT
>TRBJ2-3|NA|TRBV5-1|NA
CASSRDDTGDTQYF
TGCGCCAGCAGCCGGGATGACACTGGAGATACGCAGTATTTT
>TRBJ1-3|NA|TRBV6-5|TRBD1
CASSPDRAGNTIYF
TGTGCCAGCAGTCCGGACAGGGCTGGAAACACCATATATTTT
>TRBJ1-5|NA|TRBV19|NA
CASSVGVNQPQHF
TGTGCCAGTAGTGTCGGGGTCAATCAGCCCCAGCATTTT
>TRBJ2-7|NA|TRBV5-1|TRBD2
CASSYIGGGRSYEQYF
TGCGCCAGCAGCTACATTGGCGGGGGGCGCTCCTACGAGCAGTACTTC
>TRBJ2-7|NA|TRBV7-2|TRBD2
CASSLEVGTTSGGSYEQYF
TGTGCCAGCAGCTTAGAGGTGGGGACTACTAGCGGGGGCTCCTACGAGCAGTACTTC
>TRBJ1-1|NA|TRBV7-6|TRBD1
CASSLAPPGQSTEAFF
TGTGCCAGCAGCTTAGCCCCGCCGGGACAGTCCACTGAAGCTTTCTTT
>TRBJ1-3|NA|TRBV30|TRBD1
CAWSRTGTGNTIYF
TGTGCCTGGAGTCGGACAGGGACTGGAAACACCATATATTTT
>TRBJ1-5|once|TRBV15|NA
CATSRRMNQPQHF
TGTGCCACCAGCAGGCGGATGAATCAGCCCCAGCATTTT
>TRBJ2-5|NA|TRBV7-3|TRBD2
CASSLFQGEGETQYF
TGTGCCAGCAGCTTATTTCAAGGGGAGGGAGAGACCCAGTACTTC
>TRBJ2-7|NA|TRBV10-3|NA
CAISEGALSYEQYF
TGTGCCATCAGCGAGGGAGCACTCAGCTACGAGCAGTACTTC
>TRBJ1-5|NA|TRBV19|NA
CASRPNSPEGGQPQHF
TGTGCCAGTAGGCCAAACTCACCAGAGGGCGGTCAGCCCCAGCATTTT
>TRBJ1-1|NA|TRBV11-2|NA
CASSLDMNTEAFF
TGTGCCAGCAGCCTTGACATGAACACTGAAGCTTTCTTT
>TRBJ1-1|once|TRBV7-2|NA
CASMQTGTPALTEAFF
TGTGCCAGCATGCAAACAGGGACCCCGGCCCTAACTGAAGCTTTCTTT
>TRBJ1-6|NA|TRBV6-4|NA
CASSEGGRSPLHF
TGTGCCAGCAGTGAGGGGGGGCGTTCACCCCTCCACTTT
>TRBJ1-3|few|TRBV3-1/TRBV3-2|TRBD1
CASKRGPSGNTIYF
TGTGCCAGCAAAAGGGGGCCGTCTGGAAACACCATATATTTT
>TRBJ1-2|NA|TRBV7-9|NA
CASSLEGVYGYTF
TGTGCCAGCAGCTTAGAAGGGGTCTATGGCTACACCTTC